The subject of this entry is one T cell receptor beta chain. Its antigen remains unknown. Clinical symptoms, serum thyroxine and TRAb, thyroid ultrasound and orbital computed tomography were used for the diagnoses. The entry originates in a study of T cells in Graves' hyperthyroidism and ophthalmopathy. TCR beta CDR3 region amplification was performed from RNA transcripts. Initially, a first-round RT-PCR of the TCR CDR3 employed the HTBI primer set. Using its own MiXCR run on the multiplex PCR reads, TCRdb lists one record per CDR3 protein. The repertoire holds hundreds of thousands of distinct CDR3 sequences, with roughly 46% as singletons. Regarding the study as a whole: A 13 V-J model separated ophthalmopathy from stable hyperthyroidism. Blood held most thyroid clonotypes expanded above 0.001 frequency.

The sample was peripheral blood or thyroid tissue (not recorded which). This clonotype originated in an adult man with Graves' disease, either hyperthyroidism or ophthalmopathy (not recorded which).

This CDR3 reads CSASSGALETQYF. Written as DNA, the CDR3 is TGCAGTGCTAGTTCGGGGGCTTTGGAGACCCAGTACTTC. The genes are TRBV20-1 and TRBJ2-5; D possibly uses TRBD1 or TRBD2 (6 bases each). Germline-derived CDR1 and CDR2 are DFQATT and SNEGSKA (reference sequence). V lost 3 bases and J 5 bases, leaving 13 bases between the germline ends. CDR3 length equals 13 residues.